A selection of T cell receptor beta chains follows, all from one sample in a study of Graves' ophthalmopathy and Graves' hyperthyroidism. TCRdb reanalysed the multiplex PCR reads using MiXCR and keeps one entry per CDR3 protein. The sample shows about 400,000 distinct CDR3 sequences, 18% of them seen only once. Sequencing input: peripheral blood. These receptors were obtained from a woman under 30 with Graves' ophthalmopathy. The CDR3 runs from the conserved cysteine through the conserved F or W. The D gene is left open where the match is weak. Clone size is stated in some rows and not others, as once, few, many or a class when expanded.

j_gene,v_gene,abundance,d_gene,CDR3nt,CDR3aa
TRBJ1-1,TRBV30,many,.,TGTGCCTGGAGAAGGTCCGCCATGAACACTGAAGCTTTCTTT,CAWRRSAMNTEAFF
TRBJ1-3,TRBV6-2/TRBV6-3,few,.,TGTGCCAGCAGTTATAGGCGCGGGTTGGGGGTCTCTGGAAACACCACATATTTT,CASSYRRGLGVSGNTTYF
TRBJ2-7,TRBV7-8,many,.,TGTGCCAGCAGCCCTGGGTCGTGGCTCGATCTCGGGCAGTACTTC,CASSPGSWLDLGQYF
TRBJ1-3,TRBV25-1,many,.,TGTGCCAGCAGTACCCAGGGTGATTCTTTGGGAAACACCATATATTTT,CASSTQGDSLGNTIYF
TRBJ1-1,TRBV30,many,.,TGTGCCTGGAGGGCCGGGACCCTTACGAACACTGAAGCTTTCTTT,CAWRAGTLTNTEAFF
TRBJ1-5,TRBV5-1,many,.,TGCGCCAGCAGCTTGGGTTGGGGATTCGGGACTCAGCCCCAGCATTTT,CASSLGWGFGTQPQHF
TRBJ1-2,TRBV6-1,many,.,TGTGCCAGCAGTGAATTAGGGGTTGGCTACACCTTC,CASSELGVGYTF
TRBJ2-7,TRBV6-5,many,TRBD1,TGTGCCAGCAGACAGGGGGCGCGGGAGCAGTACTTC,CASRQGAREQYF
TRBJ2-2,TRBV18,.,.,TGTGCCAGCTCACCACTTCGGCAAGGGCCCACCACCGGGGAGCTGTTTTTT,CASSPLRQGPTTGELFF
TRBJ2-5,TRBV13,many,TRBD2,TGTGCCAGCAGCCGGGTGGGACTAGGGGAAGAGACCCAGTACTTC,CASSRVGLGEETQYF
TRBJ2-4,TRBV6-2/TRBV6-3,many,TRBD2,TGTGCCAGCAGTTACTCGGGACTAGCGTTAAATGACATTCAGTACTTC,CASSYSGLALNDIQYF
TRBJ2-7,TRBV6-1,many,.,TGTGCCAGCAGTGCATCGCTTCCAGCGGCACGTTCCTACGAGCAGTACTTC,CASSASLPAARSYEQYF
TRBJ1-1,TRBV2,many,.,TGTGCCAGCAGGGAGGGGGGCGCCCGGAACACTGAAGCTTTCTTT,CASREGGARNTEAFF
TRBJ1-1,TRBV20-1,many,.,TGCAGTGCTAGAGATCCGATTGAAGCTTTCTTT,CSARDPIEAFF
TRBJ1-1,TRBV15,many,.,TGTGCCACCAGCAGAGACACTGGACAGCCGTTGAACACTGAAGCTTTCTTT,CATSRDTGQPLNTEAFF
TRBJ1-5,TRBV12-3/TRBV12-4,many,.,TGTGCCAGCAGTTTCGGGGGGGGCACGGACTTCAATCAGCCCCAGCATTTT,CASSFGGGTDFNQPQHF
TRBJ2-6,TRBV19,many,TRBD1,TGTGCCAGTAGAGGGATTTTGGGACAGGCTTCCTCTGGGGCCAACGTCCTGACTTTC,CASRGILGQASSGANVLTF
TRBJ2-3,TRBV15,many,TRBD1,TGTGCCACCAGCAGACCCTTTCAGGGGGACACGCAGTATTTT,CATSRPFQGDTQYF
TRBJ1-1,TRBV30,many,TRBD1,TGTGCCTGGAGCGGGACAGGGGGCCCAAACACTGAAGCTTTCTTT,CAWSGTGGPNTEAFF
TRBJ1-5,TRBV6-1,.,.,TGTGCCAGCAGCACCGATTCAGGGTTTAGCAATCAGCCCCAGCATTTT,CASSTDSGFSNQPQHF
TRBJ2-7,TRBV10-3,many,.,TGTGCCATCAGTGAGGTAACAGGGCGGCCATTCTCCTACGAGCAGTACTTC,CAISEVTGRPFSYEQYF
TRBJ2-7,TRBV6-2/TRBV6-3,once,.,TGTGCCAGCAGCCCCGTTCGGGAGAGCTACGAGCAGTACTTC,CASSPVRESYEQYF
TRBJ1-2,TRBV20-1,once,TRBD1,TGCAGTGGGGACAGGGAAGGCTACACCTTC,CSGDREGYTF
TRBJ1-3,TRBV20-1,many,.,TGCAGTGTAGGAAGGATCTCTGGAAACACCATATATTTT,CSVGRISGNTIYF
TRBJ2-5,TRBV6-1,many,TRBD1,TGTGCCAGCAGTGAAGGACAGGGAATGACCCAGTACTTC,CASSEGQGMTQYF
TRBJ1-1,TRBV11-2,many,.,TGTGCCAGCAGCTTAAGGAGAGGGACGGACGCTTTCTTT,CASSLRRGTDAFF
TRBJ2-2,TRBV4-3,many,TRBD1,TGCGCCAGCAGCCCGGCCGGGACAGTGGCCGGGGAGCTGTTTTTT,CASSPAGTVAGELFF
TRBJ1-3,TRBV30,.,.,TGTGCCTTGACCAGGGGTTCCTCTGGAAACACCATATATTTT,CALTRGSSGNTIYF
TRBJ2-2,TRBV12-3/TRBV12-4,.,.,TGTGCCAGCAGTTTACAGGACGGGCCTAGCGGGGAGCTGTTTTTT,CASSLQDGPSGELFF
TRBJ1-1,TRBV6-2/TRBV6-3,many,.,TGTGCCAGCAGTTATGGGGGGCAGGGTCAGACTGAAGCTTTCTTT,CASSYGGQGQTEAFF
TRBJ1-5,TRBV4-1,many,.,TGCGCCAGCAGCCAAGATCTTCGGGCGGGAGATCAGCCCCAGCATTTT,CASSQDLRAGDQPQHF